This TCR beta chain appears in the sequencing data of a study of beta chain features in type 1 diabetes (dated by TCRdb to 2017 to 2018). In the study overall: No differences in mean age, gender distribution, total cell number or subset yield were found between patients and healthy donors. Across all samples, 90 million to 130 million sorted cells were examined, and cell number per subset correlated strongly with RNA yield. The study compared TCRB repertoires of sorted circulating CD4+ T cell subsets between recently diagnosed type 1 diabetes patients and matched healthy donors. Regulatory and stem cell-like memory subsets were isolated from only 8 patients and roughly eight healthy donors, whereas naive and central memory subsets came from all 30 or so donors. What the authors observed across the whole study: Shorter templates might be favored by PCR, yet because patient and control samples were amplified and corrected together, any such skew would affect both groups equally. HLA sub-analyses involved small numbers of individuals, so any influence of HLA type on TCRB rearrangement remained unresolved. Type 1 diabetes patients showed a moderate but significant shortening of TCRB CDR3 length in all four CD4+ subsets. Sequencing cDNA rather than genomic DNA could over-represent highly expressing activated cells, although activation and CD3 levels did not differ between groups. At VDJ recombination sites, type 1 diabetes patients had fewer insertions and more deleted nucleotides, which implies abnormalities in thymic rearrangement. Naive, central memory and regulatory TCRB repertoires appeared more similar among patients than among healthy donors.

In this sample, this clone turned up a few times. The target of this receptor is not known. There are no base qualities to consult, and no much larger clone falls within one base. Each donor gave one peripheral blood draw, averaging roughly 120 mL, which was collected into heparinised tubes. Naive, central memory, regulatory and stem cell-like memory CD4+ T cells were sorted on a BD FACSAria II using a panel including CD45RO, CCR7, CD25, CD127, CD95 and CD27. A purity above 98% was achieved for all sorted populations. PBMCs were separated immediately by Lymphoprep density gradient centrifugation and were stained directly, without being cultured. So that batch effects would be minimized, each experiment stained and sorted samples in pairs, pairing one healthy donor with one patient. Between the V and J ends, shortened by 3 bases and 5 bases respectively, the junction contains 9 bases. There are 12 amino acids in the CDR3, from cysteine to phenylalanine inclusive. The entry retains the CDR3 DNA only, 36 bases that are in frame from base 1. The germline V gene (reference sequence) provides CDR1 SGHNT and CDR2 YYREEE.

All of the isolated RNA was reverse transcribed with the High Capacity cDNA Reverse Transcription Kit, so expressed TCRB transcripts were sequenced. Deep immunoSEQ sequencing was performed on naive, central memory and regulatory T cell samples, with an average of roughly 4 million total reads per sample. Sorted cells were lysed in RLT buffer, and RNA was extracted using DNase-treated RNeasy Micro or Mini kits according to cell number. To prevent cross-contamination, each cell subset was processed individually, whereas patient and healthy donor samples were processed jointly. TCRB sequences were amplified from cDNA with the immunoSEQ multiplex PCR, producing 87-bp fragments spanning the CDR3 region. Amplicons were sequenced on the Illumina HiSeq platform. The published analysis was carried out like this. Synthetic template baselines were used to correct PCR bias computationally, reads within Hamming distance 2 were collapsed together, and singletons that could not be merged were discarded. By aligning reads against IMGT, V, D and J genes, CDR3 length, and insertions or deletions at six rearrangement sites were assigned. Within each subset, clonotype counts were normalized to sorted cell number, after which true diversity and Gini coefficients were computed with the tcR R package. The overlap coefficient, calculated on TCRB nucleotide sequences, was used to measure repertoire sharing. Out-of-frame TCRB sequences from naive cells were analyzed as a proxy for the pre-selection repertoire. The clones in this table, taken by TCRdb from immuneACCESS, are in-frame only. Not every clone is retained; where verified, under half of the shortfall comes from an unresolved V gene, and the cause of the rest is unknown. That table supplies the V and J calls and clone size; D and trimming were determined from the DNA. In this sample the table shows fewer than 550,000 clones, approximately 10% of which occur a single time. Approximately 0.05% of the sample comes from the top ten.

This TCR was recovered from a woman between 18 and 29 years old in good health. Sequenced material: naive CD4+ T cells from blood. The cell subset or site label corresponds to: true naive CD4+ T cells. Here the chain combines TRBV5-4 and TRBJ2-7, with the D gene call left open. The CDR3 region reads CASSSMTNEQYF. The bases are TGTGCCAGCAGCTCCATGACAAACGAGCAGTACTTC.